This entry describes one TCR beta chain. Its recognized antigen is unknown. The sample holds no much larger clone one base away, and base qualities are not on file. TCRbeta CDR3 regions were amplified from genomic DNA by means of the immunoSEQ Assay, a bias-controlled multiplex PCR. The original pipeline was this. The number of nucleated cells in each sample was estimated by amplification of reference gene primers within the assay. To quantify the absolute abundance of each unique TCRbeta CDR3 rearrangement, sequence reads were collapsed and filtered. For each sample, productive Simpson clonality was calculated as the square root of Simpson's diversity index over productive rearrangements. TCRdb re-hosts the immuneACCESS table, in-frame sequences only. Its copies lack some clones; in the studies checked, an unresolved V gene accounts for under half of them, and the cause for the rest is not known. That table is the source of V, J and clone size, and D and trimming were worked out from the DNA. This sample holds roughly 300,000 clones; nearly 90% were observed only once. 5.5% to 6% of the sample belongs to the ten largest clones.

Participants in the prospective study were enrolled through a virtual design, were aged about 18 to 100 years, and lived in roughly 24 United States geographic areas. In the prospective study, participants were assigned to cohorts based on the clinical history participants reported in a screening survey and a study questionnaire. ImmuneRACE Cohort 3 recovered participants were defined by two consecutive negative NP/OP PCR tests, healthcare professional clearance, or symptom resolution. In the prospective study, mobile phlebotomists collected whole blood, serum and a nasopharyngeal or oropharyngeal swab from each participant. Over a roughly two-month period, participants in the prospective study had the option of providing additional blood draws and questionnaires. Prospective study blood samples were shipped either frozen or at room temperature before DNA extraction. This specimen belongs to a study of blood T cell repertoires in COVID-19 (dated by TCRdb to 2020 to 2022). Describing the broader study: Samples covering the acute and convalescent phases of COVID-19 were provided by collaborators in the United States, Italy and Spain. The repertoires were released in a freely available public database meant as a resource for research on the immune response to SARS-CoV-2. Subjects who had been exposed to COVID-19, were actively infected with it, or had recovered from it provided the deeply sampled blood TCRbeta repertoires that made up the dataset. Samples came from the ongoing ImmuneRACE study (first 160 participants) plus 1,254 subjects from 6 global collaborators. The prospective study material was composed of cDNA or gDNA derived from T cells, B-cell-depleted T cells, or PBMCs. Where available, HLA class I and class II types were obtained from metadata supplied by the sample provider rather than from assay-based typing. A de-identified subject ID, COVID-19 status, age in years and sex were almost always included in the sample metadata. On the study overall, not on this receptor specifically: The quantity of clinical and demographic metadata differed by source and by participant and was supplied without curation.

From the germline V gene (reference sequence), CDR1 is LNHDA and CDR2 is SQIVND. After removal of 6 bases from V and 0 bases from J, the junction retains 6 bases not matched to a gene. The CDR3 contains 15 residues, cysteine and phenylalanine counted. Only the CDR3 DNA stays, 45 bases, in frame from base 1. The TCR originated in a woman in her 30s who had recovered from COVID-19. The chain is made from TRBV19 and TRBJ2-7, and 9 junctional nucleotides match TRBD1. What was sequenced was PBMCs or T cells enriched from blood (not recorded which). The CDR3 amino acid sequence is: CASRIGTGLSYEQYF. The sequenced DNA is TGTGCCAGTAGGATCGGGACAGGGCTCTCCTACGAGCAGTACTTC.